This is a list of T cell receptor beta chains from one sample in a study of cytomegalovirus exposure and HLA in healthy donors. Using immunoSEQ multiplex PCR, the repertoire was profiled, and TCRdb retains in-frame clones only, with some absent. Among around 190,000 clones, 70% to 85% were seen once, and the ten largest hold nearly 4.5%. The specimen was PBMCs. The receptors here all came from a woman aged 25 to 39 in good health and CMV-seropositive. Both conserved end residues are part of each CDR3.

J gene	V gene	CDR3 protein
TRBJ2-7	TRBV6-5	CASSYSTGIFSYEQYF
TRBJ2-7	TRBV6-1	CATLPLRTGPGEQYF
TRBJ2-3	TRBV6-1	CASSGAGGSADTQYF
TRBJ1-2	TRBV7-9	CASSLAQTGYGYTF
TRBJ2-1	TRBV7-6	CASSLGLAGETVYNEQFF
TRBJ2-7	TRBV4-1	CASSQVRSGNEQYF
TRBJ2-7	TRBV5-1	CASQATAGVEQYF
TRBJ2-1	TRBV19	CASSPGSYNEQFF
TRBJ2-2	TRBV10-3	CAISEPGQGAGELFF
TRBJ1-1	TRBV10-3	CAVGGRVNTEAFF
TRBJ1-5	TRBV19	CASSIVGGNQPQHF
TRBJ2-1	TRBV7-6	CASSPGGSGVNEQFF
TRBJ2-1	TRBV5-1	CASSVMTSGGEQFF
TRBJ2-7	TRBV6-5	CASRKGEYEQYF
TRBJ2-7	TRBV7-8	CASSLARDRGDSKQYF
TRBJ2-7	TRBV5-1	CASSSGTSSYEQYF
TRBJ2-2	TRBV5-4	CASRSSGRATGELFF
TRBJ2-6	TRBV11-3	CASSLGTGSGANVLTF
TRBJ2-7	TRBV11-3	CASSHRQGTSYEQYF
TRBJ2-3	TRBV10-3	CAISGLSGDTDTQYF
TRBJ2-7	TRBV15	CATSHGDRSYEQYF
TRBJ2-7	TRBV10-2	CASSDSGTGRDYEQYF
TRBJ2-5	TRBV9	CAKATGGGLQETQYF
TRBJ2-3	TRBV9	CASSVAGGLLLDTQYF
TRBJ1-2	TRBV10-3	CAISESSQGNGYTF
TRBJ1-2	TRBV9	CASSVDRDGYTF
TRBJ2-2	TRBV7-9	CASSLEGERPTGELFF
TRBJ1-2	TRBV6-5	CASRQGPIGYTF
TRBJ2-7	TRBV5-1	CASSIEPGEAYEQYF
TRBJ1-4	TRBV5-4	CASSLAGQIGEKLFF
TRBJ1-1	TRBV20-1	CSASRQGEAFF
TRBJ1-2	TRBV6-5	CASSFTSGSYGYTF
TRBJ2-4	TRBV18	CASSPGLAGDIQYF
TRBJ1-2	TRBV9	CASTVSYGYTF
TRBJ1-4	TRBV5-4	CASSPGQGHEKLFF
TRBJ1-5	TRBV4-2	CASSQETGSSQSQHF
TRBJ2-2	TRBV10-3	CAIRPGTSATGELFF
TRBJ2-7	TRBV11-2	CASSLGKGRGGVYEQYF
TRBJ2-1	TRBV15	CATSRDGAGPRGVQFF
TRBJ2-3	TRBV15	CATSRDENTQYF
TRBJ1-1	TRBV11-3	CASASDGTNTEAFF
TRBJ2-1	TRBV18	CASSPPGLADEQFF
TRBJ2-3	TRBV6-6	CAGKPGLADTDTQYF
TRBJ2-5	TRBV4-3	CASSPTTQLKTQYF
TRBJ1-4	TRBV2	CASRRQGGRLFF
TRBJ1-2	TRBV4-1	CASSHLPGQGSRDYGYTF
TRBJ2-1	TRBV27	CASSLGSSYNEQFF
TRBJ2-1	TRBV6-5	CASSYSGTSSNEQFF
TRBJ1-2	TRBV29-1	CSVEQDYGYTF
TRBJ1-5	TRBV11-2	CASSLVSETGHSNQPQHF
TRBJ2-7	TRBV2	CASSGLAGHYEQYF
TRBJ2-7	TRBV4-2	CASSRDIYEQYF
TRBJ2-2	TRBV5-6	CASSLAGTGGYTGELFF
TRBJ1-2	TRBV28	CASSLGGILAHYGYTF